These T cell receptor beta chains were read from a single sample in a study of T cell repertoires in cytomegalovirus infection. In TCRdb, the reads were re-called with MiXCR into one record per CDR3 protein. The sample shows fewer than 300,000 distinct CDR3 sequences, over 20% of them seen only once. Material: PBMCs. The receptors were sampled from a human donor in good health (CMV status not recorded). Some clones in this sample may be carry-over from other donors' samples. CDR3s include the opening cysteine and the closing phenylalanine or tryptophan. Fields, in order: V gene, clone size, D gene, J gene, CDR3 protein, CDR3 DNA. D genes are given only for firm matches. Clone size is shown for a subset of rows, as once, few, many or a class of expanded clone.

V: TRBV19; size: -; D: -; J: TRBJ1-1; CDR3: CASSIVQMTEAFF; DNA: TGTGCCAGTAGTATCGTACAGATGACTGAAGCTTTCTTT
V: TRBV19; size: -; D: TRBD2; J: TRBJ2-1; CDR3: CASSISGSYTYNEQFF; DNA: TGTGCCAGTAGTATAAGCGGGAGCTATACCTACAATGAGCAGTTCTTC
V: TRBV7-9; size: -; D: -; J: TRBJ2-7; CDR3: CASSLEPGWATYVQYF; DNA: TGTGCCAGCAGCTTAGAGCCGGGTTGGGCGACCTACGTGCAGTACTTC
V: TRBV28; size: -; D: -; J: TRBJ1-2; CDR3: CASSRGREAIYGYTF; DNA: TGTGCCAGCAGCCGAGGACGTGAAGCCATCTATGGCTACACCTTC
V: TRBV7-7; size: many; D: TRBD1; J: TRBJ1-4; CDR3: CASSPTGTGEKLFF; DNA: TGTGCTAGCAGCCCGACAGGGACGGGTGAAAAACTGTTTTTT
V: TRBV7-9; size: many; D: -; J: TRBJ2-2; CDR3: CASSQGSRLGGELFF; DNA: TGTGCCAGCAGCCAAGGTAGCCGGCTCGGCGGGGAGCTGTTTTTT
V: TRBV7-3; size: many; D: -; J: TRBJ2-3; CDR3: CASSLKLAGGTDTQYF; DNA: TGTGCCAGCAGCTTAAAACTAGCCGGAGGGACGGATACGCAGTATTTT
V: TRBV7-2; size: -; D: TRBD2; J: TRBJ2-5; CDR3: CASSLAPLAGGETQYF; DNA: TGTGCCAGCAGCTTAGCCCCACTAGCGGGGGGCGAGACCCAGTACTTC
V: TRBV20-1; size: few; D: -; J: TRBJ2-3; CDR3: CSAWDTRTDTQYF; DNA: TGCAGTGCATGGGACACCCGGACAGATACGCAGTATTTT
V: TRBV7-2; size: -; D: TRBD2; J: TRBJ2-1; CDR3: CASSLRTSGAEQFF; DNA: TGTGCCAGCAGCCTCCGGACTAGCGGGGCTGAGCAGTTCTTC
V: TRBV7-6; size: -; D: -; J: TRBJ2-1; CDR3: CASSLKGGNGNEQFF; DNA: TGTGCCAGCAGCCTCAAGGGGGGGAATGGAAATGAGCAGTTCTTC
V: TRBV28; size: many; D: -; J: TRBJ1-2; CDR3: CASRPTGPSGYTF; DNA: TGTGCCAGCAGGCCGACAGGCCCCTCAGGCTACACCTTC
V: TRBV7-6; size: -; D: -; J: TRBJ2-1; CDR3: CASSLGSRYNEQFF; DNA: TGTGCCAGCAGCTTAGGGTCCCGATACAATGAGCAGTTCTTC
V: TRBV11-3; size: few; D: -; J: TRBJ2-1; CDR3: CASSLQGSFDNEQFF; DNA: TGTGCCAGCAGCCTGCAGGGCTCGTTTGACAATGAGCAGTTCTTC
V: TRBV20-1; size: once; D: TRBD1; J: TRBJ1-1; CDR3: CSARVSGRGHTEAFF; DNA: TGCAGTGCTAGAGTTAGCGGCAGGGGGCACACTGAAGCTTTCTTT
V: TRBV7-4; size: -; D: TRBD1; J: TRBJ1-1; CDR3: CASSLAVGTGETEAFF; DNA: TGTGCCAGCAGCTTAGCGGTTGGGACAGGGGAAACTGAAGCTTTCTTT
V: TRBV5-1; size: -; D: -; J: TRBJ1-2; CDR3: CASSMTGSYGYTF; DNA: TGCGCCAGCAGCATGACAGGTTCCTATGGCTACACCTTC
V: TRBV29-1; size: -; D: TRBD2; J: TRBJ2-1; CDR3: CSFRTSGRGSEQFF; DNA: TGCAGCTTTCGGACTAGCGGGAGAGGAAGTGAGCAGTTCTTC
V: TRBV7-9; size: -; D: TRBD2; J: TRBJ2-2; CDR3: CASSLMSGGSGELFF; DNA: TGTGCCAGCAGCTTAATGTCGGGAGGATCCGGGGAGCTGTTTTTT
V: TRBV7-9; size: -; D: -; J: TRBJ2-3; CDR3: CASSARGGTDTQYF; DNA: TGTGCCAGCAGCGCCAGGGGGGGTACAGATACGCAGTATTTT
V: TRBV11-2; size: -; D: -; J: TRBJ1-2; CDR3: CASTFPLGSAGSYGYTF; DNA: TGTGCCAGCACCTTCCCGTTGGGCAGCGCGGGGAGCTATGGCTACACCTTC
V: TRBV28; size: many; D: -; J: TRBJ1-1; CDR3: CASLEGGFMNTEAFF; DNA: TGTGCCAGCCTAGAGGGGGGATTCATGAACACTGAAGCTTTCTTT
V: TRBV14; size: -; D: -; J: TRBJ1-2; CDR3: CASSGRGSVYGYTF; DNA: TGTGCCAGCAGCGGCAGGGGCTCGGTCTATGGCTACACCTTC
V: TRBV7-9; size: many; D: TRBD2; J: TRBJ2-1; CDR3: CASSLSALAGWSSYNEQFF; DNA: TGTGCCAGCAGCTTATCGGCACTAGCGGGATGGAGCTCCTACAATGAGCAGTTCTTC
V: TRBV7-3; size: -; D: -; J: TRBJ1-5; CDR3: CARGEPREHSNQPQHF; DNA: TGTGCCAGGGGAGAGCCCCGGGAGCATAGCAATCAGCCCCAGCATTTT
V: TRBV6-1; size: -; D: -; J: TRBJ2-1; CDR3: CASSSTGNSYNEQFF; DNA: TGTGCCAGCAGTTCAACAGGTAACTCCTACAATGAGCAGTTCTTC
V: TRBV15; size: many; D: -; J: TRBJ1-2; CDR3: CATSSESYFNGYTF; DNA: TGTGCCACCAGCAGCGAGTCGTATTTCAATGGCTACACCTTC
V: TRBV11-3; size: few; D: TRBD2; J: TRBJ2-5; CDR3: CASSFGGGRETQYF; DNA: TGTGCCAGCAGCTTCGGCGGGGGGAGGGAGACCCAGTACTTC
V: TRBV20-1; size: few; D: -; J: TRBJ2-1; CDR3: CSALDGFDNEQFF; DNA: TGCAGTGCCCTCGACGGGTTCGACAATGAGCAGTTCTTC
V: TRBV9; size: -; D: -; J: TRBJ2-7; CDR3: CASSVGISGRDLEQYF; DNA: TGTGCCAGCAGCGTAGGCATTAGCGGTCGGGATCTCGAGCAGTACTTC
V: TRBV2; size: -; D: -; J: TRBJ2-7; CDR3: CASTEVHEQYF; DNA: TGTGCCAGCACGGAGGTCCACGAGCAGTACTTC
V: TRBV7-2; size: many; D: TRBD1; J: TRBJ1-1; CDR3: CASSFRQGHTEAFF; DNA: TGTGCCAGCAGCTTTAGACAGGGGCACACTGAAGCTTTCTTT
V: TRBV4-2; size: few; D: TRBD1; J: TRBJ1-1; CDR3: CASSPGQRNTEAFF; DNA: TGTGCCAGCAGCCCGGGACAGCGGAACACTGAAGCTTTCTTT
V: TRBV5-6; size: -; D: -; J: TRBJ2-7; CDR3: CASSLVGGRGEQYF; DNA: TGTGCCAGCAGCTTGGTGGGAGGTCGCGGCGAGCAGTACTTC
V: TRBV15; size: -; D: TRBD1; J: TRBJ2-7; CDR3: CATSTGQGWDSEQYF; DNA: TGTGCCACCAGCACGGGACAGGGTTGGGATTCCGAGCAGTACTTC
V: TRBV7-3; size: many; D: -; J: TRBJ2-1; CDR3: CASSLDVGSYNEQFF; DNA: TGTGCCAGCAGCTTAGACGTGGGGTCCTACAATGAGCAGTTCTTC
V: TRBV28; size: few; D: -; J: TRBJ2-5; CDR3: CASSFSRDYRASVAQYF; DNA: TGTGCCAGCAGTTTTAGTAGAGACTACAGGGCCTCGGTGGCCCAGTACTTC
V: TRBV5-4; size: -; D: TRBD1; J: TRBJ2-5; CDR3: CASSFPIPGQAKETQYF; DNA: TGTGCCAGCAGCTTTCCTATCCCCGGACAGGCAAAAGAGACCCAGTACTTC
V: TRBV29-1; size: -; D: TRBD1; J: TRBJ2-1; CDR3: CSGGQGTYNEQFF; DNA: TGCAGCGGGGGACAGGGTACCTACAATGAGCAGTTCTTC
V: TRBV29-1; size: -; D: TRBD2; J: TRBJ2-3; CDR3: CSVLAGGSTDTQYF; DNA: TGCAGCGTTCTAGCGGGAGGGAGCACAGATACGCAGTATTTT
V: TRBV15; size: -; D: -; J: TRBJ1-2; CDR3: CATSRDKGNYGYTF; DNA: TGTGCCACCAGCCGGGACAAGGGGAACTATGGCTACACCTTC
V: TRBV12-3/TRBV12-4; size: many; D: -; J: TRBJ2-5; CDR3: CASSLSAEGTQYF; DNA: TGTGCCAGCAGTTTGTCGGCGGAGGGGACCCAGTACTTC
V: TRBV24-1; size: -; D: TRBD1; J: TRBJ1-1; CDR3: CATSDPQGDLTEAFF; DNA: TGTGCCACCAGTGATCCCCAGGGGGATCTCACTGAAGCTTTCTTT
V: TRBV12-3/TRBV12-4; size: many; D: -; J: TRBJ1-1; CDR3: CASSYLPTGLPEAFF; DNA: TGTGCCAGCAGCTACCTCCCGACAGGCCTCCCTGAAGCTTTCTTT
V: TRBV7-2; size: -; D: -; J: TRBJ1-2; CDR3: CASSSLPLYGYTF; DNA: TGTGCCAGCAGCTCCTTACCCCTCTATGGCTACACCTTC
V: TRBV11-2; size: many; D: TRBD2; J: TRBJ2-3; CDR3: CASSPGASGRGDTQYF; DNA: TGTGCCAGCAGCCCCGGGGCTAGCGGGCGGGGGGATACGCAGTATTTT
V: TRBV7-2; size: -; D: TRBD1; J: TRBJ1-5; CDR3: CASSLTGDGNQPQHF; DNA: TGTGCCAGCAGCTTGACAGGGGATGGCAATCAGCCCCAGCATTTT
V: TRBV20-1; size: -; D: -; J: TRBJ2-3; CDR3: CSAAGTSSTDTQYF; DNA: TGCAGTGCTGCCGGGACTTCTAGCACAGATACGCAGTATTTT
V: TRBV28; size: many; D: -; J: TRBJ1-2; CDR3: CASSQGRDYGYTF; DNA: TGTGCCAGCAGTCAAGGGAGAGACTATGGCTACACCTTC
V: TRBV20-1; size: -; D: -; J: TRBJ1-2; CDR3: CSASTGTRYGYTF; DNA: TGCAGTGCTAGTACCGGGACCCGCTATGGCTACACCTTC
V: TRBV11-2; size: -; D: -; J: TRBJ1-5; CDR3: CASSPRGRNQPQHF; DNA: TGTGCCAGCAGCCCACGTGGGCGCAATCAGCCCCAGCATTTT
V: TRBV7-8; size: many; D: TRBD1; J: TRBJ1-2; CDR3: CASSFGQGFYGYTF; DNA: TGTGCCAGCAGCTTTGGACAGGGGTTCTATGGCTACACCTTC
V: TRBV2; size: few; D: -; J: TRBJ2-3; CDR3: CASSEAAGASTDTQYF; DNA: TGTGCCAGCAGTGAAGCGGCGGGGGCGAGCACAGATACGCAGTATTTT
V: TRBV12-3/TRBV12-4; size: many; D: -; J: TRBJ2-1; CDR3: CASSLIDRNEQFF; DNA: TGTGCCAGCAGTTTAATCGATCGAAATGAGCAGTTCTTC